One and the same sample provided the 29 T cell receptor beta chains below, sequenced in a study of T cell responses to AZD1222 COVID-19 vaccine. The assay was immunoSEQ multiplex PCR, and TCRdb's table has in-frame clones only and misses some. The top ten hold 10% of the sample, which has 100,000 to 150,000 clones, 80% to 90% seen once. The sequenced sample was peripheral blood, obtained on day 0 of AZD1222 vaccination. The source is an adult in good health.

In the case of this clone: A read error may account for a junction end that differs from germline. V usage is TRBV27 and J usage is TRBJ2-7, with 8 nucleotides matching TRBD1. Germline CDR1 and CDR2: MNHEY and SMNVEV (reference sequence). The CDR3 has 16 amino acids. The CDR3 loop is CASSLFLDRDSHEQYF. Written as DNA, the CDR3 is TGTGCCAGCAGTTTATTCTTGGACAGGGACTCCCACGAGCAGTACTTC.

This chain connects TRBV3-1 (or the pseudogene TRBV3-2) to TRBJ1-2; tentative D call: TRBD1 (5 bases). The CDR3 consists of 14 residues. Germline CDR1 is LGHDT and CDR2 is YNNKEL (reference sequence). V dropped 0 bases and J dropped 8 bases, with 13 bases sitting between them. CDR3 in DNA: TGTGCCAGCAGCCAAGAAAGGGACCTCTGGGGCTACACCTTC. Its translation: CASSQERDLWGYTF.

The chain recombines TRBV5-5 with TRBJ2-6; the D is unclear. Trimming cost V 4 bases and J 2 bases, with 16 bases left between them. CDR1 and CDR2 (germline): SGHKS, YYEKEE (reference sequence). CDR3 size: 17 residues. CDR3 loop: CASSDLRGRTGANVLTF. Written as DNA, the CDR3 is TGTGCCAGCAGCGATTTGAGAGGCCGGACTGGGGCCAACGTCCTGACTTTC. Looking up the rest from reference TRBV5-5 and TRBJ2-6 gives the full variable domain: DAGVTQSPTHLIKTRGQQVTLRCSPISGHKSVSWYQQVLGQGPQFIFQYYEKEERGRGNFPDRFSARQFPNYSSELNVNALLLGDSALYLCASSDLRGRTGANVLTFGAGSRLTVL.

The chain has TRBV5-1 and TRBJ1-4; D may be TRBD1 (5 bases). The V end lost 3 bases, the J end lost 3 bases, and 9 bases lay between the germline ends. The CDR3 is 14 residues long. Germline assignment: CDR1 SGHRS and CDR2 YFSETQ. The CDR3 is CASSSAGSNEKLFF. The CDR3 nucleotides read TGCGCCAGCAGCTCGGCAGGGTCTAATGAAAAACTGTTTTTT.

The rearrangement joins TRBV29-1 to TRBJ2-4; possible D gene TRBD2, 6 bases. Trimming removed 3 bases from V and 9 bases from J, with 12 bases in between. Germline loops: CDR1 SQVTM, CDR2 ANQGSEA. CDR3 length equals 12 residues. The DNA of the CDR3 is TGCAGCGTTGATACGGGGGTCGGCATTCAGTACTTC. This encodes CSVDTGVGIQYF.

The rearrangement uses TRBV2 and TRBJ2-5; the D is unclear. V was cut by 8 bases and J by 0 bases, with 7 bases left in between. The CDR3 consists of 12 residues. The germline gives CDR1 SNHLY, CDR2 FYNNEI. The CDR3 loop is CASGRNQETQYF. Written as DNA, the CDR3 is TGTGCCAGCGGGCGGAACCAAGAGACCCAGTACTTC.

J is TRBJ2-7 and V is TRBV7-8, with 10 bases identical to TRBD2. Per germline, CDR1 SGHVS and CDR2 FQNEAQ. The CDR3 runs to 17 residues. After removal of 0 bases from V and 2 bases from J, the junction contained 7 bases not matched to a gene. CDR3: CASSLALAGEPTYEQYF. The CDR3 DNA reads as TGTGCCAGCAGCTTAGCTCTAGCGGGAGAGCCCACCTACGAGCAGTACTTC.

The CDR3 sequence is CASSQSRQGTNEKLFF. The CDR3 DNA reads TGCGCCAGCAGCCAATCTCGACAGGGTACTAATGAAAAACTGTTTTTT. The chain carries TRBV4-3 and TRBJ1-4, with 7 bases fitting TRBD1. The CDR3 is made up of 16 amino acids. V trimming: 2 bases; J trimming: 2 bases; junction bases outside the gene matches: 5. Germline V lookup: CDR1 LGHNA, CDR2 YSLEER.

V is TRBV7-2 and J is TRBJ2-7; D possibly matches TRBD1 or TRBD2 (6 bases each). Germline CDR1 reads SGHTA; CDR2 reads FQGNSA. V lost 5 bases, J lost 6 bases, and 20 bases lay in between. This CDR3 contains 15 residues. CDR3 sequence: CASSLTGGGIGEQYF. In nucleotides, the CDR3 is TGTGCCAGCAGCCTTACCGGAGGGGGGATAGGCGAGCAGTACTTC. Looking up the rest from reference TRBV7-2 and TRBJ2-7 gives the full variable domain: GAGVSQSPSNKVTEKGKDVELRCDPISGHTALYWYRQSLGQGLEFLIYFQGNSAPDKSGLPSDRFSAERTGGSVSTLTIQRTQQEDSAVYLCASSLTGGGIGEQYFGPGTRLTVT.

The chain has TRBV6-5 and TRBJ2-7; D might be TRBD1 (6 bases). The CDR3 has 14 residues. Germline V gene lookup returns CDR1 MNHEY and CDR2 SVGAGI. The V gene lost 6 bases and the J gene lost 2 bases, with 14 bases spanning the gap. CDR3 region: CASSPRQVTYEQYF. In DNA, the CDR3 is TGTGCCAGCAGCCCACGACAGGTTACCTACGAGCAGTACTTC.

This clone occurred once. This rearrangement joins TRBV20-1 to TRBJ2-3; 8 bases align to TRBD2. J was trimmed by 0 bases and V by 3 bases; bases with no gene match: 5. The CDR3 length is 15 residues. The germline CDR1 and CDR2 sequences are DFQATT and SNEGSKA (reference sequence). The CDR3 loop reads CSASGREGSTDTQYF. The CDR3 DNA is TGCAGTGCTAGTGGTCGGGAGGGAAGCACAGATACGCAGTATTTT.

The CDR3 reads CASSVGGWTSKGTEAFF. Written as DNA, the CDR3 is TGTGCCAGCAGCGTAGGGGGTTGGACCTCCAAGGGCACTGAAGCTTTCTTT. This chain connects TRBV9 to TRBJ1-1; D call uncertain. The germline V gene encodes CDR1 SGDLS and CDR2 YYNGEE. The CDR3 has 17 amino acids. V shed 0 bases and J shed 4 bases, with 19 bases lying between them.

The V call is TRBV27, the J call TRBJ2-1; D possibly corresponds to TRBD2 (6 bases). The CDR3 contains 16 residues. Trimming stripped 4 bases from V and 5 bases from J, with 18 bases between. Germline CDR1 is MNHEY and CDR2 is SMNVEV (reference sequence). The DNA of the CDR3 is TGTGCCAGCAGTTCTTTCTGGGGCGGGATGGACAATGAGCAGTTCTTC. Amino acid sequence: CASSSFWGGMDNEQFF.

Regarding this clone: As the CDR3 is not closed by the conserved phenylalanine or tryptophan, this likely results from a read error. The DNA is omitted, as the CDR3 cannot be located on it reliably, and the CDR3 follows TCRdb's listing. The gene calls are TRBV3-1 (or the pseudogene TRBV3-2) and TRBJ1-1. Germline V CDR1 and CDR2: LGHDT, YNNKEL (reference sequence). The CDR3 totals 9 residues, both ends included. The chain's CDR3 is CASSQGGLS.

The rearrangement links TRBV4-3 to TRBJ1-5; tentatively, D is TRBD1 (5 bases). Germline CDR1 LGHNA, CDR2 YSLEER. V was pared by 0 bases and J by 4 bases, with 10 bases between. CDR3 length: 15 amino acids. The CDR3 sequence is CASSQERGRNQPQHF. As DNA, the CDR3 is TGCGCCAGCAGCCAAGAGAGGGGACGGAATCAGCCCCAGCATTTT.

The rearrangement joins TRBV15 to TRBJ2-1, with 10 bases lining up with TRBD2. The germline V gene encodes CDR1 LNHNV and CDR2 YYDKDF (reference sequence). This CDR3 comprises 17 residues. The J segment lost 7 bases and the V segment lost 1 base, leaving 10 bases of the junction unmatched. In DNA, the CDR3 is TGTGCCACCAGCAGAGGATCTACTAGCGGGATGGTTAATGAGCAGTTCTTC. It codes for CATSRGSTSGMVNEQFF.

The chain carries TRBV6-2 or TRBV6-3 and TRBJ2-3, with a possible D match to TRBD2 (5 bases). The germline V gene has CDR1 MNHEY and CDR2 SVGEGT. V shed 4 bases and J shed 6 bases, with 17 bases lying between them. The CDR3 covers 15 residues. CDR3 in DNA: TGTGCCAGCAGTTGGACCTCGGGGAGTTCGGATACGCAGTATTTT. Encoded protein: CASSWTSGSSDTQYF.

The rearrangement uses TRBV28 and TRBJ2-7, with D perhaps matching TRBD1 (5 bases). The CDR3 consists of 13 residues. The V gene lost 6 bases and the J gene lost 2 bases, with 11 bases spanning the gap. Germline V gene data show CDR1 as MDHEN and CDR2 as SYDVKM. DNA for the CDR3: TGTGCCAGCAGCCGTAGACAGCCCTACGAGCAGTACTTC. Amino acids: CASSRRQPYEQYF.

The rearrangement uses TRBV7-9 and TRBJ2-7; the D gene is possibly TRBD2 (6 bases). Germline V gene lookup returns CDR1 SEHNR and CDR2 FQNEAQ (reference sequence). V was clipped by 6 bases and J by 6 bases, with 9 bases between them. The CDR3 has 11 residues. CDR3 amino acids: CASREGGEQYF. The CDR3 nucleotides read TGTGCCAGCAGGGAGGGTGGCGAGCAGTACTTC.

The genes are TRBV4-1 and TRBJ1-4; D call uncertain. The germline V gene encodes CDR1 MGHRA and CDR2 YSYEKL. This CDR3 comprises 15 residues. V was pared by 0 bases and J by 9 bases, with 14 bases between. The CDR3 here is CASSQDRPIGQKLFF. CDR3 bases: TGCGCCAGCAGCCAAGATCGGCCGATTGGCCAAAAACTGTTTTTT.

In its sample, this clone was seen once. The chain recombines TRBV27 with TRBJ1-5, with D unclear. Looked up from germline, CDR1 is MNHEY and CDR2 is SMNVEV (reference sequence). Trimming shortened V by 6 bases and J by 3 bases, and 15 bases separated the two germline ends. This CDR3 has 15 amino acids. This CDR3 reads CASSPGSQVNQPQHF. The CDR3 coding sequence is TGTGCCAGCAGCCCCGGGTCCCAGGTCAATCAGCCCCAGCATTTT.

The genes are TRBV5-1 and TRBJ2-1, with D possibly matching TRBD2 (6 bases). From germline, CDR1 is SGHRS and CDR2 YFSETQ. The ends were cut back, 0 bases at V and 6 bases at J, with 16 bases in the middle. The length of the CDR3 is 16 residues. The CDR3 bases are TGCGCCAGCAGCTTGGAGGTAGGGGCAGCGGGCAATGAGCAGTTCTTC. Amino acids: CASSLEVGAAGNEQFF.

The J gene is TRBJ2-7, the V gene TRBV6-5; 8 positions match TRBD1. The J segment lost 1 base and the V segment lost 8 bases, leaving 1 base of the junction unmatched. From germline, CDR1 is MNHEY and CDR2 SVGAGI. This CDR3 is built from 12 residues. CDR3 sequence (DNA): TGTGCCAGCGGACAGGGTTCCTACGAGCAGTACTTC. Translation: CASGQGSYEQYF.

V gene TRBV5-5 combines with J gene TRBJ1-1; D is unclear. The CDR3 has 16 amino acids. CDR1 is SGHKS, CDR2 YYEKEE, per germline (reference sequence). V lost 7 bases and J lost 0, with 19 bases in between. The CDR3: CASRDILGRMNTEAFF. In DNA form, the CDR3 reads TGTGCCAGCCGGGATATTTTAGGACGTATGAACACTGAAGCTTTCTTT. Using reference TRBV5-5 and TRBJ1-1 for the parts outside the CDR3, the full variable domain is DAGVTQSPTHLIKTRGQQVTLRCSPISGHKSVSWYQQVLGQGPQFIFQYYEKEERGRGNFPDRFSARQFPNYSSELNVNALLLGDSALYLCASRDILGRMNTEAFFGQGTRLTVV.

This chain uses TRBV9 with TRBJ2-3; D is unresolved. V shed 0 bases and J shed 4 bases, with 3 bases lying between them. Germline values: CDR1 SGDLS, CDR2 YYNGEE. CDR3 length equals 12 residues. CDR3 protein: CASSVGPDTQYF. As DNA, the CDR3 is TGTGCCAGCAGCGTAGGGCCAGATACGCAGTATTTT.

The chain links TRBV10-3 to TRBJ1-2, with 9 bases matching TRBD1. Trimming at V came to 7 bases and at J to 6 bases, leaving 9 bases not matched to a gene. This CDR3 is 14 amino acids long. Looked up from germline, CDR1 is ENHRY and CDR2 is SYGVKD. This CDR3 reads CAIMNAGTGNGYTF. CDR3 in DNA: TGTGCCATCATGAACGCCGGGACAGGGAATGGCTACACCTTC.

The chain is built from TRBV2 and TRBJ2-5; D is possibly TRBD2 (6 bases). Germline V gene sequence: CDR1 SNHLY, CDR2 FYNNEI. V was pared by 6 bases and J by 2 bases, with 16 bases between. This CDR3 spans 15 amino acids. The CDR3, as DNA: TGTGCCAGCAGGGGCCGAGGGGCGGGGCAAGAGACCCAGTACTTC. As protein: CASRGRGAGQETQYF.

This clone was picked up one time. The CDR3 loop reads CSASGGHGAKNIQYF. The CDR3 DNA reads TGCAGTGCTAGTGGGGGGCATGGAGCCAAAAACATTCAGTACTTC. The J gene is TRBJ2-4, the V gene TRBV20-1; TRBD1 or TRBD2 may be the D gene (6 bases each). Germline V lookup: CDR1 DFQATT, CDR2 SNEGSKA (reference sequence). The CDR3 is 15 amino acids. V shed 3 bases and J shed 0 bases, with 12 bases lying between them.

This clone has a single count. In DNA, the CDR3 is TGTGCCAGCACTAGGGACGGGGAAAAACTGTTTTTT. The encoded protein is CASTRDGEKLFF. V and J are TRBV18 and TRBJ1-4; tentatively, D is TRBD1 (5 bases). Trimming shortened V by 8 bases and J by 8 bases, and 12 bases separated the two germline ends. Germline CDR1 and CDR2: KGHSH and LQKENI. The CDR3 loop spans 12 amino acids.